A selection of T cell receptor beta chains follows, all from one sample in a study of beta chain features in type 1 diabetes. Clones were sequenced by immunoSEQ multiplex PCR, and TCRdb holds only the in-frame ones, with some missing. The sample yields 160,000 or so clones, around 9% seen once. The material sequenced was central memory CD4+ T cells from blood. Receptor source: a woman aged 30 to 39 with type 1 diabetes. Each CDR3 is given with its conserved first and last residue. D genes are given only for firm matches. Only part of the rows carry a size: once, few, many, or a class if the clone is expanded.

size: few
J: TRBJ2-4
length: 15
D: NA
V: TRBV7-3
CDR3: CASSSGGGMGNIQYF
DNA: TGTGCCAGCAGCTCCGGCGGCGGGATGGGAAACATTCAGTACTTC

size: NA
J: TRBJ2-2
length: 15
D: TRBD2
V: TRBV9
CDR3: CASAWLAENTGELFF
DNA: TGTGCCAGCGCATGGCTAGCGGAGAACACCGGGGAGCTGTTTTTT

size: NA
J: TRBJ1-2
length: 14
D: TRBD1
V: TRBV5-4
CDR3: CASSSKGGNYGYTF
DNA: TGTGCCAGCAGCTCCAAAGGGGGCAACTATGGCTACACCTTC

size: NA
J: TRBJ2-1
length: 15
D: TRBD2
V: TRBV5-4
CDR3: CASSLRLADYNEQFF
DNA: TGTGCCAGCAGCTTGAGACTAGCAGACTACAATGAGCAGTTCTTC

size: NA
J: TRBJ2-7
length: 15
D: TRBD2
V: TRBV11-2
CDR3: CASSPGLADTYEQYF
DNA: TGTGCCAGCAGCCCGGGACTAGCGGACACCTACGAGCAGTACTTC

size: NA
J: TRBJ1-2
length: 15
D: NA
V: TRBV7-3
CDR3: CASSNRDTSFVGYTF
DNA: TGTGCCAGCAGCAATCGGGACACTTCATTTGTCGGCTACACCTTC

size: many
J: TRBJ2-5
length: 15
D: NA
V: TRBV28
CDR3: CASRTSDAGKGTQYF
DNA: TGTGCCAGTAGGACCTCGGACGCGGGGAAGGGGACCCAGTACTTC

size: few
J: TRBJ1-1
length: 14
D: NA
V: TRBV11-1
CDR3: CASSSELVGTEAFF
DNA: TGTGCCAGCAGCTCGGAGCTTGTAGGCACTGAAGCTTTCTTT

size: few
J: TRBJ2-1
length: 18
D: TRBD2
V: TRBV19
CDR3: CASSPRGGLAGFSNEQFF
DNA: TGTGCCAGTAGTCCTCGGGGGGGACTAGCGGGATTTTCTAATGAGCAGTTCTTC

size: few
J: TRBJ1-5
length: 14
D: NA
V: TRBV27
CDR3: CASSPRATNQPQHF
DNA: TGTGCCAGCAGTCCGAGAGCAACTAATCAGCCCCAGCATTTT

size: NA
J: TRBJ1-4
length: 15
D: TRBD1
V: TRBV5-6
CDR3: CASSGRTGDNEKLFF
DNA: TGTGCCAGCAGCGGACGGACAGGGGATAATGAAAAACTGTTTTTT

size: few
J: TRBJ1-2
length: 15
D: TRBD1
V: TRBV5-6
CDR3: CASSAGQAANYGYTF
DNA: TGTGCCAGCAGCGCGGGACAGGCAGCTAACTATGGCTACACCTTC

size: NA
J: TRBJ1-1
length: 15
D: TRBD1
V: TRBV10-3
CDR3: CAISKTGGEDREAFF
DNA: TGTGCCATCAGTAAGACAGGGGGCGAGGATCGGGAAGCTTTCTTT

size: once
J: TRBJ1-1
length: 14
D: NA
V: TRBV27
CDR3: CASSLRSSYTEAFF
DNA: TGTGCCAGCAGTTTGAGGTCGAGCTACACTGAAGCTTTCTTT

size: NA
J: TRBJ2-1
length: 14
D: NA
V: TRBV18
CDR3: CASSIDSMGNEQFF
DNA: TGTGCCAGCTCAATTGACAGTATGGGCAATGAGCAGTTCTTC

size: few
J: TRBJ2-5
length: 19
D: NA
V: TRBV11-2
CDR3: CASSLDFVAAGALQETQYF
DNA: TGTGCCAGCAGCTTAGATTTTGTTGCGGCGGGGGCACTTCAAGAGACCCAGTACTTC

size: few
J: TRBJ1-2
length: 13
D: TRBD1
V: TRBV5-1
CDR3: CASSPDRVRGYTF
DNA: TGCGCCAGCAGCCCGGACAGGGTTCGCGGCTACACCTTC

size: NA
J: TRBJ1-2
length: 15
D: TRBD1
V: TRBV7-3
CDR3: CASSLTGTGSFGYTF
DNA: TGTGCCAGCAGCTTAACCGGGACAGGGTCTTTTGGCTACACCTTC

size: few
J: TRBJ2-5
length: 11
D: NA
V: TRBV30
CDR3: CAGGGPGTQYF
DNA: TGTGCCGGAGGGGGCCCGGGGACCCAGTACTTC

size: NA
J: TRBJ2-1
length: 11
D: NA
V: TRBV5-1
CDR3: CASGGADEQFF
DNA: TGCGCCAGCGGGGGGGCGGATGAGCAGTTCTTC

size: few
J: TRBJ2-7
length: 14
D: TRBD2
V: TRBV9
CDR3: CASSVGGRAYEQYF
DNA: TGTGCCAGCAGCGTAGGCGGGAGGGCCTACGAGCAGTACTTC

size: few
J: TRBJ1-4
length: 14
D: NA
V: TRBV5-4
CDR3: CASSLTGGNEKLFF
DNA: TGTGCCAGCAGCCTGACGGGAGGGAATGAAAAACTGTTTTTT

size: NA
J: TRBJ2-1
length: 16
D: TRBD2
V: TRBV4-2
CDR3: CASSRILGGDGNEQFF
DNA: TGTGCCAGCAGCCGGATCCTCGGGGGGGATGGCAATGAGCAGTTCTTC

size: NA
J: TRBJ2-3
length: 15
D: NA
V: TRBV30
CDR3: CAWSQGVGGADTQYF
DNA: TGTGCCTGGAGTCAGGGGGTCGGGGGAGCCGATACGCAGTATTTT

size: few
J: TRBJ2-7
length: 13
D: NA
V: TRBV5-1
CDR3: CASSRDIYYEQYF
DNA: TGCGCCAGCAGCCGCGACATCTATTACGAGCAGTACTTC

size: few
J: TRBJ1-1
length: 11
D: NA
V: TRBV20-1
CDR3: CSAKRGREAFF
DNA: TGCAGTGCTAAGCGGGGGAGGGAAGCTTTCTTT

size: NA
J: TRBJ1-2
length: 14
D: TRBD1
V: TRBV19
CDR3: CASSDRVKDYGYTF
DNA: TGTGCCAGTTCGGACAGGGTGAAGGACTATGGCTACACCTTC

size: NA
J: TRBJ1-5
length: 13
D: NA
V: TRBV30
CDR3: CAWSERSNQPQHF
DNA: TGTGCCTGGAGTGAGAGGAGCAATCAGCCCCAGCATTTT

size: few
J: TRBJ2-1
length: 14
D: TRBD2
V: TRBV29-1
CDR3: CSVDSLAGDNEQFF
DNA: TGCAGCGTTGATTCGCTAGCGGGTGACAATGAGCAGTTCTTC

size: NA
J: TRBJ2-1
length: 15
D: TRBD2
V: TRBV5-1
CDR3: CASSLGGTTDNEQFF
DNA: TGCGCCAGCAGCTTGGGTGGGACTACCGACAATGAGCAGTTCTTC

size: few
J: TRBJ1-1
length: 12
D: NA
V: TRBV2
CDR3: CASGGGNTEAFF
DNA: TGTGCCAGCGGGGGGGGGAACACTGAAGCTTTCTTT

size: NA
J: TRBJ2-2
length: 11
D: NA
V: TRBV6-5
CDR3: CASRRTGELFF
DNA: TGTGCCAGCCGGAGAACCGGGGAGCTGTTTTTT

size: few
J: TRBJ2-3
length: 16
D: NA
V: TRBV5-1
CDR3: CASSSGLLENTDTQYF
DNA: TGCGCCAGCAGCTCTGGACTCCTCGAAAACACAGATACGCAGTATTTT

size: NA
J: TRBJ1-2
length: 13
D: NA
V: TRBV6-1
CDR3: CASRVGEYYGYTF
DNA: TGTGCCAGCAGGGTGGGAGAATACTATGGCTACACCTTC

size: few
J: TRBJ1-2
length: 18
D: NA
V: TRBV6-1
CDR3: CASSEAVGAAGENYGYTF
DNA: TGTGCCAGCAGTGAAGCAGTCGGGGCGGCAGGGGAAAACTATGGCTACACCTTC

size: NA
J: TRBJ2-3
length: 14
D: NA
V: TRBV7-2
CDR3: CASSLGGPADTQYF
DNA: TGTGCCAGCAGCCTCGGAGGGCCAGCAGATACGCAGTATTTT

size: few
J: TRBJ1-4
length: 14
D: NA
V: TRBV5-6
CDR3: CASSLATGYEKLFF
DNA: TGTGCCAGCAGCTTGGCCACAGGGTATGAAAAACTGTTTTTT

size: NA
J: TRBJ2-7
length: 14
D: NA
V: TRBV28
CDR3: CASSLFEGKFEQYF
DNA: TGTGCCAGCAGTTTATTTGAGGGAAAATTCGAGCAGTACTTC

size: few
J: TRBJ2-6
length: 16
D: NA
V: TRBV28
CDR3: CASSPPRWRGANVLTF
DNA: TGTGCCAGCAGTCCGCCCAGGTGGCGTGGGGCCAACGTCCTGACTTTC

size: few
J: TRBJ2-2
length: 15
D: TRBD2
V: TRBV29-1
CDR3: CSARTSGTDTGELFF
DNA: TGCAGCGCTAGGACTAGCGGGACCGACACCGGGGAGCTGTTTTTT

size: NA
J: TRBJ2-1
length: 16
D: TRBD1
V: TRBV18
CDR3: CASSPVTGQGSNEQFF
DNA: TGTGCCAGCTCACCAGTAACGGGACAGGGGAGCAATGAGCAGTTCTTC